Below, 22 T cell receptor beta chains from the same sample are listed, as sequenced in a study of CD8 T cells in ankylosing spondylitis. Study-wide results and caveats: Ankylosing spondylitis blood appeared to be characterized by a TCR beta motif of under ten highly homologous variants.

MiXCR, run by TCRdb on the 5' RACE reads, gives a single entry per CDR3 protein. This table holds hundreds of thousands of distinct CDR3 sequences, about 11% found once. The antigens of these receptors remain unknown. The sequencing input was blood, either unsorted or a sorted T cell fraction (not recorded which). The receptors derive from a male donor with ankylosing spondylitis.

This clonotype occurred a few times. In DNA, the CDR3 is TGCGCCAGCAGCCCCTCGGGACTAGAAGTTACCGGGGAGCTGTTTTTT. Protein sequence: CASSPSGLEVTGELFF. This sequence joins TRBV5-1 and TRBJ2-2; 8 nucleotides agree with TRBD2. With 4 bases clipped from V and 5 bases from J, the junction kept 10 bases outside the gene matches. The CDR3 spans 16 residues. From germline, CDR1 is SGHRS and CDR2 YFSETQ.

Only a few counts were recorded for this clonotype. CDR3 coding DNA: TGTGCCAGCAGTTACCCCTCGCGGGGAGCAACTAATGAAAAACTGTTTTTT. Amino acid sequence: CASSYPSRGATNEKLFF. The chain carries TRBV6-5 and TRBJ1-4; D uncertain. There are 17 residues in the CDR3. The germline V and J ends were trimmed by 2 bases and 0 bases, with 13 bases remaining between them. CDR1 is MNHEY and CDR2 is SVGAGI in the germline V gene.

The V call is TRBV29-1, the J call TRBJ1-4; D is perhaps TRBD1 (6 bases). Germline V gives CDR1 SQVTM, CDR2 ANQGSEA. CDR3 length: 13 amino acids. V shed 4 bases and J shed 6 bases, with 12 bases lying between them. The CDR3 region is CSVAAGEDEKLFF. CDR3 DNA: TGCAGCGTTGCCGCAGGGGAGGATGAAAAACTGTTTTTT.

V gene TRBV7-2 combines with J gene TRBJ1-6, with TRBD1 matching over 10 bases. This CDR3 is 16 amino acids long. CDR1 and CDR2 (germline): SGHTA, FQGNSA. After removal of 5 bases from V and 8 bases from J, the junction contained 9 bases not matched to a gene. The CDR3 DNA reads TGTGCCAGCAGCCCGAGACAGGGGGCGAGATATTCACCCCTCCACTTT. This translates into CASSPRQGARYSPLHF.

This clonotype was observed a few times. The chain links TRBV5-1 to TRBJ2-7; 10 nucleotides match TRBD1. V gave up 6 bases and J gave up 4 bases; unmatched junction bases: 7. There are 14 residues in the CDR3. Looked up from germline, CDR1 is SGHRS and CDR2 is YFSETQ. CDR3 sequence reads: CASKLGTGVYEQYF. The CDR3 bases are TGCGCCAGCAAGTTAGGGACAGGGGTTTACGAGCAGTACTTC.

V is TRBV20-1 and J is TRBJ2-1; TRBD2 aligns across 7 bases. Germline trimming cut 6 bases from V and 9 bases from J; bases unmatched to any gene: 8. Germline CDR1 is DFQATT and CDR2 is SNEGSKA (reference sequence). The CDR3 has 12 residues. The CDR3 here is CSAWDYRGEQFF. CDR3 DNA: TGCAGTGCATGGGACTACCGGGGTGAGCAGTTCTTC.

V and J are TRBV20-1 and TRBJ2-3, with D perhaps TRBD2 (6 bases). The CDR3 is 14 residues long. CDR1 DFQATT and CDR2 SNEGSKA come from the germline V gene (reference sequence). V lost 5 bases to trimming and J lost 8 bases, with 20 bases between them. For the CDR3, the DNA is TGCAGTGCTGGCCAGGAGGGGCCGGCGGGTACGCAGTATTTT. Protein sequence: CSAGQEGPAGTQYF.

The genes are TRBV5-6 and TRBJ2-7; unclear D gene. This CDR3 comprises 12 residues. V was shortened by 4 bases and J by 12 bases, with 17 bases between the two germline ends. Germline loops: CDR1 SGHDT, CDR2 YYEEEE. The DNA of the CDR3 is TGTGCCAGCAGCCTTTTTGAGACACATTGGTACTTC. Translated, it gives CASSLFETHWYF.

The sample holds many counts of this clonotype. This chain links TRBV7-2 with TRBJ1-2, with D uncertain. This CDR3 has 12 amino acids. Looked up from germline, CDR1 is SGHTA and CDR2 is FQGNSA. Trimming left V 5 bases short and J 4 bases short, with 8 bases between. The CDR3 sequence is CASSPKPYGYTF. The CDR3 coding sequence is TGTGCCAGCAGCCCGAAACCCTATGGCTACACCTTC.

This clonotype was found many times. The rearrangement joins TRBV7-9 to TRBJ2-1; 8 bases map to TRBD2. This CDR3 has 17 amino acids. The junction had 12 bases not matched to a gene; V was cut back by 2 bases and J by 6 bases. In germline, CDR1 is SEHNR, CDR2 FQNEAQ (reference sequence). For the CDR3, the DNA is TGTGCCAGCAGCTTAAGAAGGAGCGGGAGCTTAGGCAATGAGCAGTTCTTC. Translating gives CASSLRRSGSLGNEQFF.

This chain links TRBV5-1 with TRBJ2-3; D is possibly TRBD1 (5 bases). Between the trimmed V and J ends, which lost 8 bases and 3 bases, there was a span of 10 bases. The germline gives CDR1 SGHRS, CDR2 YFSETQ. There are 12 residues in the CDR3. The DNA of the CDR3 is TGCGCCAGTACGGACACGACAGATACGCAGTATTTT. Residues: CASTDTTDTQYF.

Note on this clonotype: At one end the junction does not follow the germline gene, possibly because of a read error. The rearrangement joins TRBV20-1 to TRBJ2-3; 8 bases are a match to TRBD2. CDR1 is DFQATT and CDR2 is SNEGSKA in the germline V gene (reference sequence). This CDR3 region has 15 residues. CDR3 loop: CCARVAGGFTDTQYF. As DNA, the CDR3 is TGCTGTGCTAGAGTGGCGGGAGGCTTCACAGATACGCAGTATTTT.

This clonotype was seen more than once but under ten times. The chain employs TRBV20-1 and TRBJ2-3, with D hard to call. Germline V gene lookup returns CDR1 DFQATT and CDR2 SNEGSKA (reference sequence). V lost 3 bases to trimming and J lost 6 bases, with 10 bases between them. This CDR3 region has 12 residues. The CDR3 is CSASWKSDTQYF. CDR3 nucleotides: TGCAGTGCTAGTTGGAAGTCGGATACGCAGTATTTT.

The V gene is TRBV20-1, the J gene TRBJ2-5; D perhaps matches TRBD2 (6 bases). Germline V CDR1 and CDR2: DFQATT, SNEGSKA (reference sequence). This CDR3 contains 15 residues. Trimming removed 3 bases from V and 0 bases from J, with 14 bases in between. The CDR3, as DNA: TGCAGTGCTAGGCGCGGGGCACGGTACCAAGAGACCCAGTACTTC. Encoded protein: CSARRGARYQETQYF.

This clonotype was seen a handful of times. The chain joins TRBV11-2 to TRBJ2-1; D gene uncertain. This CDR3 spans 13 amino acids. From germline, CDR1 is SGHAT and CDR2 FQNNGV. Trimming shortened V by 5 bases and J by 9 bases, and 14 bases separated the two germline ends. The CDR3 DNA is TGTGCCAGCAGCCTCGAGGCGATAGGTGAGCAGTTCTTC. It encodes CASSLEAIGEQFF.

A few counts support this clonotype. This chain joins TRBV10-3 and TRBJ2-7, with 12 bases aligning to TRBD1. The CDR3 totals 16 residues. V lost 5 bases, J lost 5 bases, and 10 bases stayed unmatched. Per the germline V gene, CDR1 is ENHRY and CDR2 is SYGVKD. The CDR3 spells CAISSTPGQGANEQYF. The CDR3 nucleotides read TGTGCCATCAGTTCTACCCCGGGACAGGGGGCCAACGAGCAGTACTTC.

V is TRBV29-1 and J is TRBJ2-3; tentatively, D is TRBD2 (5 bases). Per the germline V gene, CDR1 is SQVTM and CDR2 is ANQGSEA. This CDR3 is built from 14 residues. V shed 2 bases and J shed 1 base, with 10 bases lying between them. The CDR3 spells CSVEPAARTDTQYF. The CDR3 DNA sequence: TGCAGCGTTGAACCAGCGGCGCGCACAGATACGCAGTATTTT.

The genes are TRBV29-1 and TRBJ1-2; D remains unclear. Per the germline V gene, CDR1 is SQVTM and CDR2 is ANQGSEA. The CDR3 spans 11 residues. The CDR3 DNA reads TGCATCGGGTGGGGAAACTATGGCTACACCTTC. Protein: CIGWGNYGYTF.

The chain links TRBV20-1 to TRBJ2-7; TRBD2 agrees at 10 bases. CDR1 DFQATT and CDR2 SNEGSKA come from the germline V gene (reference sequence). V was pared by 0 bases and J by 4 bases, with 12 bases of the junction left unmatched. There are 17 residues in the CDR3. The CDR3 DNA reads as TGCAGTGCTAGAGATCACAGCGGGAGGGCCTCCTATTACGAGCAGTACTTC. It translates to CSARDHSGRASYYEQYF.

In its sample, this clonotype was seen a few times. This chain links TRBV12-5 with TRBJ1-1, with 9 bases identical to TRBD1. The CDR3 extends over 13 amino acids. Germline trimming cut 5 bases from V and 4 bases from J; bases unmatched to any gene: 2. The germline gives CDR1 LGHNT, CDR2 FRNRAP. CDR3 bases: TGTGCTAGTGGTAGGACAGGGGCCACTGAAGCTTTCTTT. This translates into CASGRTGATEAFF.

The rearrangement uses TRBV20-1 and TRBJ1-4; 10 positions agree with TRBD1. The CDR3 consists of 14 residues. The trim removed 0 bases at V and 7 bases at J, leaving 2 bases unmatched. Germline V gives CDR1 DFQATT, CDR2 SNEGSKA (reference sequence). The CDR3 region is CSARETGGIEKLFF. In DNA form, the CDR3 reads TGCAGTGCTAGAGAGACAGGGGGCATTGAAAAACTGTTTTTT.

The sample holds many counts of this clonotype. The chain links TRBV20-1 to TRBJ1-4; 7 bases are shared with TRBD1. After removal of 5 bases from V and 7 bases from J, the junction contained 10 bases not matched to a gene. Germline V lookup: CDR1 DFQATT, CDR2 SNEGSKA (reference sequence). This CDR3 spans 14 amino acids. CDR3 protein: CSAGTAIDFEKLFF. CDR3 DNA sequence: TGCAGTGCTGGGACAGCCATAGATTTTGAAAAACTGTTTTTT.